These T cell receptor delta chains were read from a single sample in a study of delta chains in infants with herpesvirus infections. TCRdb re-called the RT-PCR reads with CATT. The sample shows 300 to 400 delta-chain clones, roughly 6.8% of them seen only once. The sample here was peripheral blood, taken at time point 2 of longitudinal follow-up. Every receptor here comes from a human donor who was a Ugandan infant, either HIV-exposed or HIV-unexposed (not recorded which). Both conserved end residues are part of each CDR3. Fields, in order: J gene, D gene, clone size, V gene, CDR3 length, CDR3 DNA, CDR3 protein. A D gene is named only where the DNA matches it firmly. The size of a clone is reported for some rows only, either as once, few or many, or as a class for expanded clones.

J: TRDJ1
D: TRDD3
size: -
V: TRAV36/DV7
length: 17
DNA: TGTGCTGTTGCCCCTTTCAGGGGGATACGGTGGACCGATAAACTCATCTTT
CDR3: CAVAPFRGIRWTDKLIF

J: TRDJ1
D: -
size: few
V: TRAV29/DV5
length: 19
DNA: TGTGCAGCAAGCCGAATTCCTATCCCCATCATACTCACCACCGATAAACTCATCTTT
CDR3: CAASRIPIPIILTTDKLIF

J: TRDJ1
D: TRDD3
size: large
V: TRAV38-2/DV8
length: 18
DNA: TGTGCTGTGGGTTACTTCACTTGGGGGATACGCCAGCGAGATAAACTCATCTTT
CDR3: CAVGYFTWGIRQRDKLIF

J: TRDJ1
D: -
size: -
V: TRDV1
length: 18
DNA: TGTGCTCTTGGGAACCCCCAAGGGGCCACTCCGAACACCGATAAACTCATCTTT
CDR3: CALGNPQGATPNTDKLIF

J: TRDJ1
D: -
size: large
V: TRDV2
length: 14
DNA: TGTGCCTGTGCCCCTTTGGGGGCGCTCGATAAACTCATCTTT
CDR3: CACAPLGALDKLIF

J: TRDJ3
D: TRDD3
size: medium-sized
V: TRDV2
length: 18
DNA: TGTGCCTGTGACAGTACTGGGGGATACTCCTGGGACACCCGACAGATGTTTTTC
CDR3: CACDSTGGYSWDTRQMFF

J: TRDJ1
D: TRDD3
size: few
V: TRDV1
length: 16
DNA: TGTGCTCTTGGGGAACTCCTGGGGGAGTACACCGATAAACTCATCTTT
CDR3: CALGELLGEYTDKLIF

J: TRDJ1
D: TRDD3
size: large
V: TRDV1
length: 18
DNA: TGTGCTCTTGGGGAAACCGTCTGGGGGATACGCCTCTCCGATAAACTCATCTTT
CDR3: CALGETVWGIRLSDKLIF

J: TRDJ1
D: -
size: large
V: TRAV29/DV5
length: 24
DNA: TGTGCAGCAATACCCCTTCCTACGGGGGATACGCCTCAGTATTCTCTAACGTACACCGATAAACTCATCTTT
CDR3: CAAIPLPTGDTPQYSLTYTDKLIF

J: TRDJ1
D: TRDD3
size: large
V: TRDV1
length: 20
DNA: TGTGCTCTTGGGGAACTAGCTACGAGGGGATACGCATTTACCACCGATAAACTCATCTTT
CDR3: CALGELATRGYAFTTDKLIF

J: TRDJ1
D: TRDD2
size: few
V: TRDV1
length: 19
DNA: TGTGCTCTTGGGGAACGCTCTCCTTCCTACGAAAACTGGGGCCCAAAACTCATCTTT
CDR3: CALGERSPSYENWGPKLIF

J: TRDJ2
D: TRDD3
size: once
V: TRDV1
length: 18
DNA: TGTGCTCTTGGGGAACTGGACGATTGGGGGACCTTGACAGCACAACTCTTCTTT
CDR3: CALGELDDWGTLTAQLFF

J: TRDJ3
D: -
size: large
V: TRDV2
length: 17
DNA: TGTGCCTGTGACACCGAGAGGGATGCCCGGGACACCCGACAGATGTTTTTC
CDR3: CACDTERDARDTRQMFF

J: TRDJ1
D: -
size: large
V: TRDV3
length: 14
DNA: TGTGCCTCCACCGGGAGGGACCACACCGATAAACTCATCTTT
CDR3: CASTGRDHTDKLIF

J: TRDJ1
D: TRDD2
size: large
V: TRDV1
length: 19
DNA: TGTGCTCTTGGGGGACCTTCCTCCCTCATTTACGCTCCCACCGATAAACTCATCTTT
CDR3: CALGGPSSLIYAPTDKLIF